This T cell receptor beta chain was sequenced in a study of T cell changes during pregnancy in multiple sclerosis. Repertoires were generated with immunoSEQ multiplex PCR, while TCRdb's copy carries only in-frame clones and drops some. Of about 120,000 clones listed, about 93% are singletons. CDR1 is SGHVS and CDR2 is FQNEAQ in the germline V gene. J gave up 12 bases and V 5 bases, and 18 bases lay outside the gene matches. The CDR3 covers 16 residues. The chain has TRBV7-8 and TRBJ2-1; 8 bases are a match to TRBD1. This clonotype was sampled from a female donor with multiple sclerosis, enrolled in a pregnancy study. The specimen was peripheral blood, collected before pregnancy. CDR3 nucleotides: TGTGCCAGCAGCCGCTTTCCCCAGGGGGCTCAGGCGGGGCAGTTCTTC. Amino acid sequence: CASSRFPQGAQAGQFF.